These T cell receptor beta chains were read from a single sample in a study of shared clonotypes between healthy human individuals. The repertoire was sequenced with immunoSEQ multiplex PCR; TCRdb's copy has only in-frame clones and lacks some. The sample lists around 2.1 million clones; about 93% were seen once. Sequencing was done on a sample of naive CD8+ T cells from PBMCs. All receptors derive from a man between 18 and 35 years old in good health. Some clones in this sample may be carry-over from other donors' samples. Each CDR3 is given with its conserved first and last residue. A D gene is named only where the DNA matches it firmly. Rows may omit the clone size; those that give it use once, few, many or a size class.

v_gene,j_gene,abundance,d_gene,CDR3nt,CDR3aa
TRBV28,TRBJ1-5,once,TRBD1,TGTGCCAGCAGTCCTGGGGGACAGGGGGATCAGCCCCAGCATTTT,CASSPGGQGDQPQHF
TRBV28,TRBJ1-5,.,.,TGTGCCAGCAGTCCTCTCCTCGTTACAGGGATTCAGCCCCAGCATTTT,CASSPLLVTGIQPQHF
TRBV4-1,TRBJ1-2,.,.,TGCGCCAGCAGCCAAGATCGGTCGGCAGGGGAAGATGGCTACACCTTC,CASSQDRSAGEDGYTF
TRBV28,TRBJ1-1,.,.,TGTGCCAGCAGTTTACAGGGCGGAAACACTGAAGCTTTCTTT,CASSLQGGNTEAFF
TRBV6-5,TRBJ1-1,.,TRBD1,TGTGCCAGCAGTTACTTGAGACAGGGGAACACTGAAGCTTTCTTT,CASSYLRQGNTEAFF
TRBV25-1,TRBJ2-5,.,TRBD1,TGTGCCAGCAGTAGGGACAGACCTCAAGAGACCCAGTACTTC,CASSRDRPQETQYF
TRBV9,TRBJ2-2,.,.,TGTGCCAGCAGCGTAGGACAGGCACCCACCGGGGAGCTGTTTTTT,CASSVGQAPTGELFF
TRBV28,TRBJ2-1,.,.,TGTGCCAGCAGTTTGGGCGTCGAGCAGTTCTTC,CASSLGVEQFF
TRBV28,TRBJ1-5,.,TRBD1,TGTGCCAGCAGTTACCGGGACAGGGTATACGTGTCCCAGCATTTT,CASSYRDRVYVSQHF
TRBV30,TRBJ1-2,.,.,TGTGCCTGGAGTTACAGGACAGCCTATAACTATGGCTACACCTTC,CAWSYRTAYNYGYTF
TRBV6-1,TRBJ2-7,once,TRBD2,TGTGCCAGCAGCCGGGGGGGTCCCACCCACGAGCAGTACTTC,CASSRGGPTHEQYF
TRBV7-9,TRBJ2-2,.,TRBD1,TGTGCCAGCAGCTCAGCCTTCGGGAAGACAGGGGTCACCGGGGAGCTGTTTTTT,CASSSAFGKTGVTGELFF
TRBV19,TRBJ1-1,.,.,TGTGCCAGTAGTGTGGACGGGGAGACTGAAGCTTTCTTT,CASSVDGETEAFF
TRBV29-1,TRBJ1-2,.,.,TGCAGCGTTGAAGAAGTAGGGAGCCATGGCTACACCTTC,CSVEEVGSHGYTF
TRBV28,TRBJ2-1,once,TRBD2,TGTGCCAGCACCCAACCGGGGACTAGCGGGAGTTGGGATGAGCAGTTCTTC,CASTQPGTSGSWDEQFF
TRBV12-5,TRBJ1-5,.,TRBD1,TGTGCTAGTGGTACAGGGGCTCAGCCCCAGCATTTT,CASGTGAQPQHF
TRBV5-6,TRBJ2-1,.,TRBD1,TGTGCCAGCAGCTGGGGGACAGGCCCCTACAATGAGCAGTTCTTC,CASSWGTGPYNEQFF
TRBV4-1,TRBJ2-2,few,.,TGCGCCAGCAGCCTCGAGGCACAGGTTGCGAACACCGGGGAGCTGTTTTTT,CASSLEAQVANTGELFF
TRBV7-6,TRBJ1-3,.,.,TGTGCCAGCTCCGCAGAGGTCGGAAACACCATATATTTT,CASSAEVGNTIYF
TRBV10-3,TRBJ1-3,.,.,TGTGCCATCAGGCGCCGGGACCGACATTCCTCTGGAAACACCATATATTTT,CAIRRRDRHSSGNTIYF
TRBV27,TRBJ2-7,once,TRBD2,TGTGCCAGCAGTTTCTCCTTAGCGGGAAGCTACGAGCAGTACTTC,CASSFSLAGSYEQYF
TRBV9,TRBJ2-7,.,.,TGTGCCAGCAGCCCGGGCTACGAGCAGTACTTC,CASSPGYEQYF
TRBV4-3,TRBJ2-3,.,TRBD2,TGCGCCAGCAGCCAAACTAGCGGGATTACAGATACGCAGTATTTT,CASSQTSGITDTQYF
TRBV28,TRBJ2-7,.,TRBD2,TGTGCCAGCAGTTTTGACCCGAGTAGCGGGAGGTACGAGCAGTACTTC,CASSFDPSSGRYEQYF
TRBV27,TRBJ2-1,once,TRBD2,TGTGCCAGCAGTTTATCGAGTGGCGGGAGCTCCTACAATGAGCAGTTCTTC,CASSLSSGGSSYNEQFF
TRBV6-5,TRBJ1-2,.,.,TGTGCCAGCAGTTACGGGCCCAGCGATGGCTACACCTTC,CASSYGPSDGYTF
TRBV9,TRBJ2-2,few,.,TGTGCCAGCAGCGTATTAGGGAATTCGCCCGGGGAGCTGTTTTTT,CASSVLGNSPGELFF
TRBV13,TRBJ2-7,once,.,TGTGCCAGCAGCGACCGTTACGAGCAGTACTTC,CASSDRYEQYF
TRBV27,TRBJ2-7,.,.,TGTGCCAGCAGTCATGGGTACGAGCAGTACTTC,CASSHGYEQYF
TRBV9,TRBJ2-5,.,.,TGTGCCAGCAGCCTGAGCGGGCTCGAGGAGACCCAGTACTTC,CASSLSGLEETQYF
TRBV28,TRBJ2-7,.,TRBD1,TGTGCCAGCAGTTTTGAGGGGGCCCCATACGAGCAGTACTTC,CASSFEGAPYEQYF
TRBV27,TRBJ1-5,.,TRBD1,TGTGCCAGCAGTTTGATCGGGACAGGGAATCAGCCCCAGCATTTT,CASSLIGTGNQPQHF
TRBV7-3,TRBJ2-7,once,.,TGTGCCAGCAGCTCGCACGGGACGCCTTTAAGCGAGCAGTACTTC,CASSSHGTPLSEQYF
TRBV4-2,TRBJ2-3,.,.,TGTGCCAGCATCGGACGGGACTATACGCAGTATTTT,CASIGRDYTQYF
TRBV4-1,TRBJ1-2,.,TRBD1,TGCGCCAGCAGCCAGGGGACGGCGGGACAGGGCCCTTTTGGCTACACCTTC,CASSQGTAGQGPFGYTF
TRBV19,TRBJ2-7,once,TRBD1,TGTGCCAGTAGTAGCGGACAGGGTCGGCTCTACGAGCAGTACTTC,CASSSGQGRLYEQYF
TRBV15,TRBJ2-7,.,TRBD1,TGTGCCACCAGCAGAGATAGGGACAGTACCTACGAGCAGTACTTC,CATSRDRDSTYEQYF
TRBV19,TRBJ2-7,.,.,TGTGCCAGTAGTGTACAGGGCCCAGCCTACGAGCAGTACTTC,CASSVQGPAYEQYF
TRBV10-3,TRBJ2-7,.,.,TGTGCCATCAGTGAGTGGAACGACTCCTACGAGCAGTACTTC,CAISEWNDSYEQYF
TRBV6-5,TRBJ1-1,.,TRBD1,TGTGCCATCAGGGACAGGGGGAACACTGAAGCTTTCTTT,CAIRDRGNTEAFF
TRBV28,TRBJ2-7,.,.,TGTGCCAGCAGTGCCCCTCAATACGAGCAGTACTTC,CASSAPQYEQYF
TRBV7-9,TRBJ2-2,once,.,TGTGCCAGCAGCCTCTTTCAGGGATCCGCGAACACCGGGGAGCTGTTTTTT,CASSLFQGSANTGELFF
TRBV28,TRBJ1-2,.,TRBD1,TGTGCCAGCAGTTTAGCAGGGGGTGGTGTCGGCTACACCTTC,CASSLAGGGVGYTF
TRBV4-1,TRBJ1-1,few,.,TGCGCCAGCAGCCCAGAGGCAGGGCGCATGAACACTGAAGCTTTCTTT,CASSPEAGRMNTEAFF
TRBV2,TRBJ2-7,.,TRBD2,TGTGCCAGCAGTGACTTGCTAGCGGGAGGGCCCTACGAGCAGTACTTC,CASSDLLAGGPYEQYF
TRBV6-1,TRBJ2-7,.,.,TGTGCCAGCAGTTTAACACGGATTAGCTCCTACGAGCAGTACTTC,CASSLTRISSYEQYF
TRBV7-9,TRBJ1-1,.,.,TGTGCCAGCAGCTTAGAAGCACCCTCGGCGGAAGCTTTCTTT,CASSLEAPSAEAFF
TRBV7-9,TRBJ1-2,once,.,TGTGCCAGCAGCTCTGACAGGAGTAACTATGGCTACACCTTC,CASSSDRSNYGYTF
TRBV11-3,TRBJ2-1,.,.,TGTGCCAGCAGCTTGACGACTATCGGGCCTTGGAATGAGCAGTTCTTC,CASSLTTIGPWNEQFF
TRBV5-6,TRBJ1-2,.,TRBD1,TGTGCCAGCAGTTGGGACAGAGGATATGGCTACACCTTC,CASSWDRGYGYTF
TRBV11-1,TRBJ2-5,.,.,TGTGCCAGCAGCTTAGGGGTCAGTCCAAGCCAAGAGACCCAGTACTTC,CASSLGVSPSQETQYF
TRBV4-1,TRBJ2-5,once,.,TGCGCCAGCAGCCAAGAAAGATATGCGGAGACCCAGTACTTC,CASSQERYAETQYF
TRBV5-6,TRBJ1-1,.,.,TGTGCCAGCAGCTTCACAGCGAACACTGAAGCTTTCTTT,CASSFTANTEAFF
TRBV6-5,TRBJ1-1,.,.,TGTGCCAGCACCATAGGGCCAGGAGGCACTGAAGCTTTCTTT,CASTIGPGGTEAFF
TRBV29-1,TRBJ1-2,.,.,TGCAGTATACCCCAAGGGTATGGCTACACCTTC,CSIPQGYGYTF